This T cell receptor beta chain was profiled in a study of blood T cell repertoires in COVID-19. Overall study context: From the United States, Italy and Spain came samples of acute and convalescent COVID-19. Nucleic acid was either cDNA or gDNA, and it came from T cells, B-cell-depleted T cells, or PBMCs.

The participants were between 18 and 89 years old and came from about two dozen US areas. V lost 3 bases, J lost 4 bases, and 10 bases lay in between. Germline CDR1 reads LNHDA; CDR2 reads SQIVND (reference sequence). The CDR3 runs to 14 residues. Original processing methods: Estimation of nucleated cell counts was performed using reference gene primer amplification. TCRdb keeps only in-frame clones here, not all; method: immunoSEQ multiplex PCR. V and J calls and clone size follow that table, whereas D and trimming were derived from the DNA. This table holds a few hundred thousand clones, 65% to 85% found once.

Sequenced: PBMCs or T cells enriched from blood (not recorded which). This receptor was identified in a woman between 35 and 50 years old who had recovered from COVID-19. The V gene is TRBV19, the J gene TRBJ1-5; D is ambiguous. The CDR3 bases are TGTGCCAGTAGTATGGCGACTATTAATCAGCCCCAGCATTTT. Its protein product is CASSMATINQPQHF.